Listed here are 10 T cell receptor beta chains from one sample, sequenced in a study of identical twins. TCRdb called the 5' RACE reads again in MiXCR, with one record for every CDR3 protein. The data contain 500,000 or so distinct CDR3 sequences, approximately 15% of them singletons. The data also belong to a second study, concerning yellow fever vaccine responses in identical twins.

Sequenced input: CD4+ T cells sorted from blood. Receptors originate from a woman aged 18-29 years in good health.

This clonotype occurred a few times. The V and J genes are TRBV7-9 and TRBJ1-3; 8 bases are a match to TRBD1. Germline lookup yields CDR1 SEHNR and CDR2 FQNEAQ (reference sequence). CDR3 size: 15 residues. V was pared by 2 bases and J by 4 bases, with 4 bases of the junction left unmatched. CDR3 in amino acids: CASSLLQGVGNTIYF. In DNA, the CDR3 is TGTGCCAGCAGCTTACTACAGGGGGTCGGAAACACCATATATTTT.

This clonotype was seen at least ten times. J is TRBJ2-1 and V is TRBV6-2 or TRBV6-3; D is unclear. Germline V gene lookup returns CDR1 MNHEY and CDR2 SVGEGT. The V gene lost 6 bases and the J gene lost 4 bases, with 10 bases spanning the gap. The CDR3 has 13 amino acids. As DNA, the CDR3 is TGTGCCAGCAGCCTCGACGGATACAATGAGCAGTTCTTC. Translated: CASSLDGYNEQFF.

This clonotype has only a few counts. The chain recombines TRBV7-9 with TRBJ2-1; tentatively, D is TRBD1 (7 bases). There are 14 residues in the CDR3. Germline CDR1 is SEHNR and CDR2 is FQNEAQ (reference sequence). The V end was cut by 8 bases, the J end by 8 bases, with 19 bases between. The CDR3 sequence: CASRSDREADEQFF. The CDR3 DNA reads as TGTGCCAGCCGAAGCGACAGGGAGGCTGATGAGCAGTTCTTC.

The rearrangement links TRBV3-1 to TRBJ2-2; no clear D. Germline values: CDR1 LGHDT, CDR2 YNNKEL (reference sequence). V was clipped by 1 base and J by 3 bases, with 6 bases between them. The CDR3 extends over 14 amino acids. The CDR3 reads CASSQGLHTGELFF. CDR3 bases: TGTGCCAGCAGCCAAGGGCTCCACACCGGGGAGCTGTTTTTT.

The chain uses TRBV15 and TRBJ2-2; possibly TRBD1 or TRBD2 for D (5 bases each). Looked up from germline, CDR1 is LNHNV and CDR2 is YYDKDF (reference sequence). CDR3 size: 14 residues. V was cut by 5 bases and J by 4 bases, with 11 bases left in between. The CDR3 nucleotides are TGTGCCACCAGCGGGACGTCGGGCACCGGGGAGCTGTTTTTT. Translated: CATSGTSGTGELFF.

Of note for this clonotype: This could be a read error, since a much larger clone is one nucleotide away. This chain joins TRBV4-2 and TRBJ2-5; 7 nucleotides match TRBD2. Germline V gives CDR1 LGHNA, CDR2 YNFKEQ. This CDR3 region has 15 residues. The CDR3 sequence is CACSRDFAGVETQYF. CDR3 sequence (DNA): TGTGCCTGCAGCCGAGACTTTGCGGGGGTGGAGACCCAGTACTTC.

There are a few counts of this clonotype. The genes are TRBV7-9 and TRBJ2-1; tentatively, D is TRBD2 (5 bases). This CDR3 contains 17 residues. Trimming removed 2 bases from V and 5 bases from J, with 19 bases in between. CDR1 is SEHNR, CDR2 FQNEAQ, per germline (reference sequence). CDR3 protein: CASSLKFMMTGNNEQFF. The DNA for the CDR3 is TGTGCCAGCAGCTTAAAGTTTATGATGACGGGGAACAATGAGCAGTTCTTC.

This clonotype came up a few times. The chain recombines TRBV30 with TRBJ2-3, with no clear D. V shed 0 bases and J shed 0 bases, with 10 bases lying between them. Germline-derived CDR1 and CDR2 are GTSNPN and SVGIG (reference sequence). The CDR3 is 15 amino acids. The CDR3 spells CAWSVRPTSTDTQYF. The CDR3 DNA reads as TGTGCCTGGAGTGTACGGCCTACTAGCACAGATACGCAGTATTTT. Looking up the rest from reference TRBV30 and TRBJ2-3 gives the full variable domain: SQTIHQWPATLVQPVGSPLSLECTVEGTSNPNLYWYRQAAGRGLQLLFYSVGIGQISSEVPQNLSASRPQDRQFILSSKKLLLSDSGFYLCAWSVRPTSTDTQYFGPGTRLTVL.

The genes are TRBV27 and TRBJ2-7; D not certain. The CDR3 spans 14 residues. With 5 bases removed from V and 6 bases from J, the gap between germline ends came to 17 bases. Germline V gene sequence: CDR1 MNHEY, CDR2 SMNVEV (reference sequence). The CDR3 loop is CASSRQGPPSEQYF. Here the CDR3 DNA reads TGTGCCAGCAGTAGGCAAGGGCCTCCCAGCGAGCAGTACTTC.

This clonotype was seen many times. The chain couples TRBV24-1 to TRBJ2-1; D gene unclear. The CDR3 spans 14 residues. V was trimmed by 4 bases and J by 8 bases, leaving 14 bases between them. CDR1 KGHDR and CDR2 SFDVKD come from the germline V gene. The CDR3 loop is CATSDQARSDEQFF. The CDR3 DNA is TGTGCCACCAGTGACCAGGCCCGCTCGGATGAGCAGTTCTTC.